This record concerns one TCR beta chain sequence. Living in 24 US areas, the participants were between about 18 and 100 years of age. Allocation to cohorts depended on clinical history reported by the participants. The sample originates from a study of blood T cell repertoires in COVID-19. Germline CDR1 and CDR2: SGHDT and YYEEEE. The length of the CDR3 is 13 residues. V lost 5 bases and J lost 5; bases outside the gene matches: 5. Methods used by the authors: Scientists estimated how many nucleated cells there were by amplifying reference gene primers. Some clones are missing from TCRdb's copy, which holds only in-frame ones; the method was immunoSEQ multiplex PCR. V and J calls and clone size are as listed in that table; D and trimming were resolved from the DNA. The table records roughly 220,000 clones, roughly 80% of them present only once.

The chain is built from TRBV5-6 and TRBJ1-1, with 8 positions matching TRBD1. This receptor was identified in a woman aged 40 to 49 with acute COVID-19. The sample was PBMCs or T cells enriched from blood (not recorded which). Written as DNA, the CDR3 is TGTGCCAGCAGAGACAGGGGAGGAACTGAAGCTTTCTTT. Protein product: CASRDRGGTEAFF.